This T cell receptor (beta chain) appears in the sequencing data of a study of T-cell memory formation after mild COVID-19. In TCRdb, the 5' RACE reads were re-called with MiXCR into one record per CDR3 protein. The sample holds 350,000 to 500,000 distinct CDR3 sequences; under 25% are singletons and the top ten take about 12%. General study points: A balance of CD4 and CD8 characterized clones contracting day 15 to 85, whereas later expanders leaned CD4+.

Note on this clonotype: Its antigen is as yet unknown.

This TCR derives from an adult woman who had mild COVID-19 (a few samples of this study predate the infection). Cell type and time point are not known. Sequenced sample: PBMCs or a T cell subset sorted from them (not recorded which).

The DNA for the CDR3 is TGTGCCAGCATTTGGGACAGGGGGGATTCACCCCTCCACTTT. Its protein product is CASIWDRGDSPLHF. The chain uses TRBV6-1 and TRBJ1-6, with 11 nucleotides matching TRBD1. The CDR3 sequence is 14 residues long. The trim removed 7 bases at V and 8 bases at J, leaving 4 bases unmatched. Germline lookup yields CDR1 MNHNS and CDR2 SASEGT.